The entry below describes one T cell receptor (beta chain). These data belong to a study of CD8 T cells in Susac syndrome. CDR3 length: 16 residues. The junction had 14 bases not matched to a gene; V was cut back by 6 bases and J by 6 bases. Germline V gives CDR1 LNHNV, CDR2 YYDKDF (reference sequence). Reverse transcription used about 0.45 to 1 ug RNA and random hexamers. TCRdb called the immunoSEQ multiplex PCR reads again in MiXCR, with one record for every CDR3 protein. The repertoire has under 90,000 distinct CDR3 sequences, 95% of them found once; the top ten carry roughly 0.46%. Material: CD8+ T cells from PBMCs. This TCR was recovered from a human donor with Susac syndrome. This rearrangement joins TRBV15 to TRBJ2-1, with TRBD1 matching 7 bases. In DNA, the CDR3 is TGTGCCACCAGGAATTATACAGGGGATACCCGCAATGAGCAGTTCTTC. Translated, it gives CATRNYTGDTRNEQFF.